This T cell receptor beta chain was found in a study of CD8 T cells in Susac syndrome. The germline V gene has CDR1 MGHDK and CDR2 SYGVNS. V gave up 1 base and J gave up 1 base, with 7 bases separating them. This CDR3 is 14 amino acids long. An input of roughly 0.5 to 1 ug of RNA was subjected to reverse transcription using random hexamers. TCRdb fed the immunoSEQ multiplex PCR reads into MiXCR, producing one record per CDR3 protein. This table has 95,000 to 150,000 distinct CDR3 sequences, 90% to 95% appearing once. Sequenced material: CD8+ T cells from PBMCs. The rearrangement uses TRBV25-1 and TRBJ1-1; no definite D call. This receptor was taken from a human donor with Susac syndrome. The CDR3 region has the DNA TGTGCCAGCAGTGAATTTGGGGAGAACACTGAAGCTTTCTTT. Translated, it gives CASSEFGENTEAFF.